The 24 T cell receptor beta chains in this list originate from one sample, sequenced in a study of blood T cell repertoires in COVID-19. Generated by immunoSEQ multiplex PCR, the TCRdb table keeps only in-frame clones and is missing some. Here the sample spans hundreds of thousands of clones, less than 85% being singletons. The sequenced material came from peripheral blood. Source of these receptors: an elderly woman with acute or convalescent COVID-19.

V is TRBV7-9 and J is TRBJ2-7, with unresolved D. Germline-derived CDR1 and CDR2 are SEHNR and FQNEAQ (reference sequence). The V gene lost 4 bases and the J gene lost 6 bases, with 10 bases spanning the gap. The CDR3 is 12 amino acids. For the CDR3, the DNA is TGTGCCAGCAGCTCGACCTCGGGCGAGCAGTACTTC. It translates to CASSSTSGEQYF.

This chain joins TRBV6-5 and TRBJ2-3; 7 nucleotides agree with TRBD2. Germline values: CDR1 MNHEY, CDR2 SVGAGI. This CDR3 has 14 amino acids. Trimming removed 6 bases from V and 4 bases from J; junction bases left unmatched: 7. CDR3 amino acids: CASRPGLAADTQYF. The CDR3, as DNA: TGTGCCAGCAGACCGGGCCTAGCGGCAGATACGCAGTATTTT.

The chain couples TRBV7-9 to TRBJ2-5, with 7 bases identical to TRBD2. The CDR3 runs to 16 residues. V lost 1 base to trimming and J lost 5 bases; unmatched junction nucleotides: 10. Germline CDR1 and CDR2: SEHNR and FQNEAQ (reference sequence). CDR3 amino acids: CASSLVGRGTSETQYF. The CDR3 DNA follows: TGTGCCAGCAGCTTAGTTGGGCGGGGGACCTCGGAGACCCAGTACTTC.

This clone is a singleton in its sample. The J gene is TRBJ1-5, the V gene TRBV6-2 or TRBV6-3; perhaps TRBD1 as D (6 bases). This CDR3 is built from 15 residues. V was clipped by 6 bases and J by 8 bases, with 20 bases between them. Germline V gene data show CDR1 as MNHEY and CDR2 as SVGEGT. CDR3 DNA sequence: TGTGCCAGCAGCCCTTGGTCAGGGGCCGCCGAGCCCCAGCATTTT. Amino acid sequence: CASSPWSGAAEPQHF.

The chain uses TRBV28 and TRBJ1-1; D unresolved. V shed 1 base and J shed 8 bases, with 17 bases lying between them. CDR3 length equals 15 residues. From germline, CDR1 is MDHEN and CDR2 SYDVKM. Here the CDR3 reads CASSLFAAGRSEAFF. CDR3 sequence (DNA): TGTGCCAGCAGTTTATTTGCTGCAGGTCGTTCGGAAGCTTTCTTT.

V usage is TRBV24-1 and J usage is TRBJ1-5, with D possibly TRBD1 on 6 matching bases. Per the germline V gene, CDR1 is KGHDR and CDR2 is SFDVKD. V was clipped by 9 bases and J by 3 bases, with 17 bases between them. The CDR3 is made up of 15 amino acids. This chain's CDR3 is CATPGHSADNQPQHF. DNA for the CDR3: TGTGCCACCCCGGGACATAGCGCCGACAATCAGCCCCAGCATTTT.

V is TRBV7-9 and J is TRBJ1-2; D might be TRBD1 (5 bases). This CDR3 is built from 12 residues. CDR1 and CDR2 from the germline V gene are SEHNR and FQNEAQ (reference sequence). Trimming shortened V by 5 bases and J by 7 bases, and 11 bases separated the two germline ends. The DNA of the CDR3 is TGTGCCAGCAGCCTACAGGCGAGTGGCTACACCTTC. Encoded protein: CASSLQASGYTF.

This chain uses TRBV27 with TRBJ1-6, with a tentative D call TRBD1 (5 bases). CDR1 is MNHEY and CDR2 is SMNVEV in the germline V gene (reference sequence). The ends were cut back, 6 bases at V and 4 bases at J, with 7 bases in the middle. The CDR3 contains 13 residues. CDR3 sequence reads: CASSRTYNSPLHF. The DNA of the CDR3 is TGTGCCAGCAGCAGGACATATAATTCACCCCTCCACTTT.

The genes are TRBV18 and TRBJ2-2; tentative D call: TRBD1 (6 bases). Trimming cost V 5 bases and J 5 bases, with 18 bases left between them. Germline V lookup: CDR1 KGHSH, CDR2 LQKENI. This CDR3 spans 16 amino acids. CDR3 amino acids: CASSTYLTGPTGELFF. In nucleotides, the CDR3 is TGTGCCAGCTCAACGTACCTGACAGGTCCAACCGGGGAGCTGTTTTTT.

CDR3 sequence reads: CASSQGGGGAQETQYF. CDR3 nucleotide sequence: TGTGCCAGCAGCCAAGGGGGCGGGGGGGCCCAAGAGACCCAGTACTTC. The J gene is TRBJ2-5, the V gene TRBV4-2; 9 bases match TRBD2. Germline V lookup: CDR1 LGHNA, CDR2 YNFKEQ. CDR3 length: 16 residues. J gave up 1 base and V 1 base, and 4 bases lay outside the gene matches.

V and J are TRBV3-1 (or the pseudogene TRBV3-2) and TRBJ1-4; 9 nucleotides line up with TRBD1. CDR3 length: 13 amino acids. V shed 6 bases and J 8 bases; nucleotides not matched to a gene: 4. CDR1 is LGHDT, CDR2 YNNKEL, per germline (reference sequence). The CDR3 nucleotides read TGTGCCAGCAGGTGGACAGGGGACGAAAAACTGTTTTTT. Translated, it gives CASRWTGDEKLFF.

The chain carries TRBV28 and TRBJ2-2; 7 bases are shared with TRBD1. Trimming cost V 2 bases and J 1 base; bases outside gene matches: 1. Germline V gene data show CDR1 as MDHEN and CDR2 as SYDVKM. The CDR3 contains 15 residues. The CDR3 DNA reads as TGTGCCAGCAGTTTAAGGACAGGGAACACCGGGGAGCTGTTTTTT. Residues: CASSLRTGNTGELFF.

With respect to this clone: Other DNA sequences within the sample encode an identical CDR3. The chain has TRBV9 and TRBJ2-3; D is uncertain. The CDR3 is made up of 13 amino acids. CDR1 is SGDLS, CDR2 YYNGEE, per germline. The V and J ends lost 0 bases and 4 bases respectively, with 6 bases between them. CDR3 loop: CASSVGGPDTQYF. The CDR3 bases are TGTGCCAGCAGCGTAGGTGGCCCAGATACGCAGTATTTT.

J is TRBJ1-2 and V is TRBV10-3; 8 bases align to TRBD1. The CDR3 sequence is 15 residues long. Germline V gives CDR1 ENHRY, CDR2 SYGVKD. V was pared by 0 bases and J by 7 bases, with 7 bases of the junction left unmatched. CDR3: CAISESYPGGSGYTF. CDR3 coding DNA: TGTGCCATCAGTGAGTCTTACCCAGGGGGCAGTGGCTACACCTTC.

The chain couples TRBV3-1 (or the pseudogene TRBV3-2) to TRBJ1-2; 8 bases map to TRBD1. V was pared by 4 bases and J by 13 bases, with 5 bases of the junction left unmatched. Germline V gives CDR1 LGHDT, CDR2 YNNKEL (reference sequence). CDR3 length: 11 residues. The CDR3 spells CASSLGQGLTF. The CDR3 DNA reads as TGTGCCAGCAGCCTAGGACAGGGACTCACCTTC.

The V call is TRBV7-8, the J call TRBJ1-6; D gene uncertain. The CDR3 is 14 amino acids. CDR1 SGHVS and CDR2 FQNEAQ come from the germline V gene. Trimming stripped 1 base from V and 6 bases from J, with 7 bases between. The CDR3 loop is CASSLGGGNSPLHF. CDR3 bases: TGTGCCAGCAGCTTAGGAGGAGGTAATTCACCCCTCCACTTT.

The chain carries TRBV6-5 and TRBJ2-5, with TRBD2 matching 8 bases. The CDR3 extends over 14 amino acids. The V and J ends lost 6 bases and 5 bases, in that order; junction bases with no gene match: 8. Germline assignment: CDR1 MNHEY and CDR2 SVGAGI. DNA for the CDR3: TGTGCCAGCAGCCGACCGGGGGGGCGGGAGACCCAGTACTTC. Protein: CASSRPGGRETQYF.

This clone was seen more than once but under ten times. The CDR3 DNA follows: TGTGCCAGCACCGAGACAGGGGCCTCCTACGAGCAGTACTTC. This codes for CASTETGASYEQYF. The V and J genes are TRBV6-5 and TRBJ2-7; TRBD1 agrees at 8 bases. Trimming cost V 7 bases and J 0 bases; bases outside gene matches: 5. Per the germline V gene, CDR1 is MNHEY and CDR2 is SVGAGI. This CDR3 spans 14 amino acids.

The chain recombines TRBV3-1 (or the pseudogene TRBV3-2) with TRBJ2-3; TRBD2 agrees at 11 bases. The V gene end was trimmed by 4 bases and the J gene end by 9 bases; junction bases not matched to a gene: 6. In germline, CDR1 is LGHDT, CDR2 YNNKEL (reference sequence). The CDR3 spans 14 residues. DNA for the CDR3: TGTGCCAGCAGCCGCGGGACTAGCGGAAGGACGCAGTATTTT. It yields the protein CASSRGTSGRTQYF.

The V gene is TRBV28, the J gene TRBJ2-7, with a tentative D call TRBD1 (5 bases). With 5 bases removed from V and 3 bases from J, the gap between germline ends came to 11 bases. Germline V gives CDR1 MDHEN, CDR2 SYDVKM. There are 13 residues in the CDR3. The CDR3 sequence: CASSVRANYEQYF. The CDR3 DNA reads TGTGCCAGCAGTGTCAGGGCCAACTACGAGCAGTACTTC.

The genes are TRBV7-2 and TRBJ2-3; the D gene is possibly TRBD2 (5 bases). The V end was cut by 3 bases, the J end by 5 bases, with 12 bases between. CDR1 SGHTA and CDR2 FQGNSA come from the germline V gene. This CDR3 is 14 amino acids long. This CDR3 reads CASSLASSIDTQYF. CDR3 bases: TGTGCCAGCAGCTTGGCTAGCTCGATAGATACGCAGTATTTT.

V gene TRBV29-1 combines with J gene TRBJ1-4; TRBD1 matches at 7 bases. J gave up 0 bases and V 4 bases, and 11 bases lay outside the gene matches. The CDR3 spans 17 residues. The germline V gene has CDR1 SQVTM and CDR2 ANQGSEA. The CDR3 is CSVVGGTGEATNEKLFF. CDR3 DNA sequence: TGCAGCGTTGTGGGCGGAACAGGGGAAGCAACTAATGAAAAACTGTTTTTT.

This clone was detected only a few times. V is TRBV27 and J is TRBJ1-5; D gene ambiguous. Trimming pared 2 bases from V and 4 bases from J, leaving 24 bases between. The length of the CDR3 is 19 residues. Germline CDR1 is MNHEY and CDR2 is SMNVEV (reference sequence). The CDR3 DNA follows: TGTGCCAGCAGTTTAAAACTAATCCGGGTCCATTATTCGAATCAGCCCCAGCATTTT. This gives the protein CASSLKLIRVHYSNQPQHF.

V and J are TRBV19 and TRBJ1-5; 7 bases align to TRBD1. Per the germline V gene, CDR1 is LNHDA and CDR2 is SQIVND (reference sequence). There are 15 residues in the CDR3. The ends lost 4 bases at V and 3 bases at J; junction bases unmatched: 6. CDR3 in amino acids: CASSTTTGINQPQHF. CDR3 nucleotides: TGTGCCAGTAGTACAACGACAGGGATCAATCAGCCCCAGCATTTT.